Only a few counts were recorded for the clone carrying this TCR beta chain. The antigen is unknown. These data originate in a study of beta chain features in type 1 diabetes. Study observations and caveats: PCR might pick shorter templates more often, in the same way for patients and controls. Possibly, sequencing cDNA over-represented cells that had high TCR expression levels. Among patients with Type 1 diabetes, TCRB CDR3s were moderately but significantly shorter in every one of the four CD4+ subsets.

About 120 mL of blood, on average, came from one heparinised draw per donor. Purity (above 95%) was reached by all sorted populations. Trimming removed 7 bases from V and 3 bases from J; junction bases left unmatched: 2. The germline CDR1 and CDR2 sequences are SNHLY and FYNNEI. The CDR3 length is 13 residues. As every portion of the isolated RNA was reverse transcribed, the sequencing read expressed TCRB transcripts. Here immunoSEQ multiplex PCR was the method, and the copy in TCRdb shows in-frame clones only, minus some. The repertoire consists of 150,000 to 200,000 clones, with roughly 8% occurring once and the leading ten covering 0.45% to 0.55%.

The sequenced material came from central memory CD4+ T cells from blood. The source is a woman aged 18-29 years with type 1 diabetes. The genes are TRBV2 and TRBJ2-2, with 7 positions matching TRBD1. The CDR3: CASNRGDTGELFF. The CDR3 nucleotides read TGTGCCAGCAACAGGGGTGACACCGGGGAGCTGTTTTTT.